This is a list of T cell receptor beta chains from one sample in a study of shared clonotypes between healthy human individuals. Some clones are missing from TCRdb's copy, which holds only in-frame ones; the method was immunoSEQ multiplex PCR. The sample records a few million clones, roughly 92% being singletons. The sequenced material came from naive CD4+ T cells sorted from blood. Receptors originate from a man younger than 35 in good health. Each CDR3 is given with its conserved first and last residue. The D gene is left open where the match is weak. Clone size is given for some rows only: seen once, a few or many times, or a class if the clone is expanded.

clone size,V gene,D gene,J gene,CDR3 DNA,CDR3 protein
.,TRBV18,TRBD2,TRBJ2-3,TGTGCCAGCTCCCAGACTAGCGGCAAGAGAAGCACAGATACGCAGTATTTT,CASSQTSGKRSTDTQYF
.,TRBV15,.,TRBJ2-2,TGTGCCACCAGCTATTACACCGGGGAGCTGTTTTTT,CATSYYTGELFF
.,TRBV27,TRBD1,TRBJ2-7,TGTGCCAGCAGTTCCAGGGGGTCTCCCCCCTACGAGCAGTACTTC,CASSSRGSPPYEQYF
.,TRBV6-1,TRBD1,TRBJ1-5,TGTGCCAGCAGTGATTACCGGCAGGGGGCCGGCAATCAGCCCCAGCATTTT,CASSDYRQGAGNQPQHF
.,TRBV14,TRBD2,TRBJ2-2,TGTGCCAGCAGCCAAATCGGGACTAAAAACACCGGGGAGCTGTTTTTT,CASSQIGTKNTGELFF
.,TRBV9,.,TRBJ2-2,TGTGCCAGCAGCCCCGCGGGAGCAGGGGGCCTGAAGGGCACCGGGGAGCTGTTTTTT,CASSPAGAGGLKGTGELFF
once,TRBV9,TRBD2,TRBJ2-5,TGTGCCAGCAGCGATCCAAGCGGGGTCAGGGAGACCCAGTACTTC,CASSDPSGVRETQYF
.,TRBV27,.,TRBJ1-4,TGTGCCAGCAGTTTAGGGAGAGTAGCGGGTGAAAAACTGTTTTTT,CASSLGRVAGEKLFF
.,TRBV6-4,.,TRBJ2-7,TGTGCCAGCAGTGGACTCCCCGACTACGAGCAGTACTTC,CASSGLPDYEQYF
.,TRBV7-2,.,TRBJ1-2,TGTGCCAGCAGGTTACCATATAACCCCAGGGGAGGATATGGCTACACCTTC,CASRLPYNPRGGYGYTF
.,TRBV12-5,TRBD2,TRBJ2-5,TGTGCTAGTGGTTTGGGCGGGAGCCAAGAGACCCAGTACTTC,CASGLGGSQETQYF
.,TRBV7-9,.,TRBJ2-1,TGTGCCAGCAGCTTAGTTGCGGGATCTTACAATGAGCAGTTCTTC,CASSLVAGSYNEQFF
.,TRBV9,TRBD1,TRBJ1-2,TGTGCCAGCAGCCCGACAGGGTTCTATGGCTACACCTTC,CASSPTGFYGYTF
.,TRBV19,.,TRBJ1-1,TGTGCCAGTAGTCAAGGAGCCCGACACACTGAAGCTTTCTTT,CASSQGARHTEAFF
.,TRBV7-2,.,TRBJ2-5,TGTGCCAGCAGCTTTACAGGGAGGCCAAAAGAGACCCAGTACTTC,CASSFTGRPKETQYF
.,TRBV5-1,TRBD1,TRBJ1-1,TGCGCCAGCAGCGGCGACAGGGGGTTTACGACTGAAGCTTTCTTT,CASSGDRGFTTEAFF
.,TRBV6-5,.,TRBJ1-1,TGTGCCAGCAGGAGCTGGGAGAACACTGAAGCTTTCTTT,CASRSWENTEAFF
.,TRBV6-5,.,TRBJ1-1,TGTGCCAGCAGTTTCGGGACAATGAACACTGAAGCTTTCTTT,CASSFGTMNTEAFF
.,TRBV29-1,.,TRBJ1-4,TGCAGCGTTGAAGATCTAACGGGAGAGGCCGGGGAAAAACTGTTTTTT,CSVEDLTGEAGEKLFF
.,TRBV5-4,.,TRBJ2-7,TGTGCCAGCAGCCCCCGCCCACAGGACTACGAGCAGTACTTC,CASSPRPQDYEQYF
.,TRBV2,TRBD1,TRBJ1-5,TGTGCCAGCAGTGAAAGGGGGCAAAACAATCAGCCCCAGCATTTT,CASSERGQNNQPQHF
.,TRBV28,.,TRBJ1-2,TGTGCCAGCAGCAGCGGACCGTACCTTCAGGGGTCGTCTGGCTACACCTTC,CASSSGPYLQGSSGYTF
.,TRBV5-1,.,TRBJ1-2,TGCGCCAGCAGCTTGGCCACCCCCTATGGCTACACCTTC,CASSLATPYGYTF
.,TRBV6-5,.,TRBJ1-1,TGTGCCAGCAGGACGAACACTGAAGCTTTCTTT,CASRTNTEAFF
.,TRBV11-2,.,TRBJ2-7,TGTGCCAGCAGCCCGTCCGGGACGCCTTACTCCTACGAGCAGTACTTC,CASSPSGTPYSYEQYF
.,TRBV5-1,.,TRBJ2-3,TGCGCCAGCAGCTTTGGTAGCGGCGATACGCAGTATTTT,CASSFGSGDTQYF
once,TRBV6-5,TRBD2,TRBJ2-1,TGTGCCAGCAGGCGTAGCGGGAGGAGTACCGAGCAGTTCTTC,CASRRSGRSTEQFF
.,TRBV9,.,TRBJ1-2,TGTGCCAGCAGCGTAGAGGGGTTAGCTAACTATGGCTACACCTTC,CASSVEGLANYGYTF
.,TRBV21-1,.,TRBJ2-1,TGTGCCAGCAGCCTCTCCGGCACTAGCGCAAAACGCTCCTACAATGAGCAGTTCTTC,CASSLSGTSAKRSYNEQFF
once,TRBV9,.,TRBJ2-2,TGTGCCAGCAGCGTAGGAGGGGATAACACCGGGGAGCTGTTTTTT,CASSVGGDNTGELFF
.,TRBV27,.,TRBJ1-6,TGTGCCAGCAGTTTATATACCCAGAGCAATTCACCCCTCCACTTT,CASSLYTQSNSPLHF
.,TRBV2,.,TRBJ1-4,TGTGCCAGCAGTGTTCAACAGCTTCTTACTAATGAAAAACTGTTTTTT,CASSVQQLLTNEKLFF
.,TRBV5-5,.,TRBJ1-2,TGTGCCAGCAGCTTGGCAGGAGGGCCAGGGAATGGCTACACCTTC,CASSLAGGPGNGYTF
.,TRBV6-1,TRBD2,TRBJ2-3,TGTGCCAGCAGTTTTAGCGGGGGGGAGGGGTATTTT,CASSFSGGEGYF
.,TRBV29-1,TRBD1,TRBJ2-1,TGCAGCGTTGATAGGGGGCGGAATGAGCAGTTCTTC,CSVDRGRNEQFF
.,TRBV27,TRBD1,TRBJ1-1,TGTGCCAGCAGTTCACAGGGGACAGCTTTCTTT,CASSSQGTAFF
.,TRBV7-2,TRBD2,TRBJ2-7,TGTGCCAGCAGCTTAATGGGCGGGAGTCCCTCCTACGAGCAGTACTTC,CASSLMGGSPSYEQYF
.,TRBV10-1,.,TRBJ2-2,TGCGCCAGCAGCAAGCAAACAGGGTTTAACACCGGGGAGCTGTTTTTT,CASSKQTGFNTGELFF
.,TRBV30,.,TRBJ2-3,TGTGCCTGGAGTGTCGGCGGTAGCACAGATACGCAGTATTTT,CAWSVGGSTDTQYF
.,TRBV7-3,.,TRBJ2-3,TGTGCCAGCAGCTTAAACGGGGATAGCACAGATACGCAGTATTTT,CASSLNGDSTDTQYF
.,TRBV10-3,TRBD2,TRBJ2-7,TGTGCCATCAGAGCAAGCTCGGGACTAGCGGGAGCCTACGAGCAGTACTTC,CAIRASSGLAGAYEQYF
once,TRBV2,TRBD2,TRBJ2-3,TGTGCCAGCACCGTGGGGACTAACACAGATACGCAGTATTTT,CASTVGTNTDTQYF
.,TRBV5-5,.,TRBJ2-3,TGTGCCAGCAGCTTGGGACTTGGTCCAGATACGCAGTATTTT,CASSLGLGPDTQYF
once,TRBV19,.,TRBJ2-7,TGTGCCAGTAGCCCTCCGGGAGACCTCTACGAGCAGTACTTC,CASSPPGDLYEQYF